Shown below are 19 T cell receptor beta chains from a single sample sequenced in a study of cytomegalovirus exposure and HLA in healthy donors. The PCR had 60 Vbeta and 13 Jbeta primers. Method: immunoSEQ multiplex PCR; TCRdb's copy keeps in-frame clones and lacks some. The sample shows about 52,000 clones, and around 12% sits with its ten largest clones. The sequenced sample consisted of PBMCs. The receptors originated from a woman in her sixties in good health and CMV-seropositive.

The rearrangement joins TRBV6-6 to TRBJ2-7; 11 bases agree with TRBD1. The ends lost 6 bases at V and 3 bases at J; junction bases unmatched: 7. Germline V gene lookup returns CDR1 MNHNY and CDR2 SVGAGI (reference sequence). The CDR3 length is 15 residues. The CDR3 reads CASSLDRGPLYEQYF. The CDR3 nucleotides read TGTGCCAGCAGCCTGGACAGGGGGCCCCTCTACGAGCAGTACTTC.

The chain joins TRBV4-1 to TRBJ1-1, with unresolved D. Germline V gene data show CDR1 as MGHRA and CDR2 as YSYEKL. CDR3 length: 14 amino acids. Trimming pared 1 base from V and 7 bases from J, leaving 13 bases between. The DNA of the CDR3 is TGCGCCAGCAGCCAAGGGGAGGGTGGCGATGAAGCTTTCTTT. This codes for CASSQGEGGDEAFF.

V gene TRBV6-6 combines with J gene TRBJ2-3, with 9 nucleotides matching TRBD2. This CDR3 comprises 15 residues. Per germline, CDR1 MNHNY and CDR2 SVGAGI (reference sequence). Trimming at V came to 4 bases and at J to 3 bases, leaving 5 bases not matched to a gene. CDR3 bases: TGTGCCAGCAGTTTGGGCGGGGGGGATACAGATACGCAGTATTTT. It specifies CASSLGGGDTDTQYF.

The chain joins TRBV27 to TRBJ2-7; 10 nucleotides line up with TRBD1. The CDR3 has 12 amino acids. With V trimmed by 7 bases and J by 7 bases, 4 bases remained unmatched. Germline V gene sequence: CDR1 MNHEY, CDR2 SMNVEV (reference sequence). The CDR3 region is CASTRTGGEQYF. The CDR3 DNA reads TGTGCCAGCACTCGGACAGGGGGGGAGCAGTACTTC.

V gene TRBV6-5 combines with J gene TRBJ2-5; 8 nucleotides agree with TRBD2. The CDR3 has 15 residues. V trimming: 7 bases; J trimming: 1 base; junction bases outside the gene matches: 8. CDR1 is MNHEY, CDR2 SVGAGI, per germline. The CDR3 is CASTTSGGAQETQYF. Written as DNA, the CDR3 is TGTGCCAGCACCACCTCGGGGGGGGCCCAAGAGACCCAGTACTTC.

This CDR3 is CASTEGQGTVETQYF. DNA of the CDR3: TGTGCCAGCACCGAAGGACAGGGAACAGTGGAGACCCAGTACTTC. This chain uses TRBV6-5 with TRBJ2-5, with TRBD1 matching 8 bases. After removal of 7 bases from V and 5 bases from J, the junction contained 12 bases not matched to a gene. The CDR3 has 15 residues. CDR1 and CDR2 from the germline V gene are MNHEY and SVGAGI.

The chain links TRBV28 to TRBJ2-2; 9 bases match TRBD2. V lost 3 bases to trimming and J lost 5 bases; unmatched junction nucleotides: 13. The CDR3 is 18 amino acids. Germline V lookup: CDR1 MDHEN, CDR2 SYDVKM. The DNA of the CDR3 is TGTGCCAGCAGTTTGTTGTTCGGTCGGCGGGGGGGGACCGGGGAGCTGTTTTTT. Its translation: CASSLLFGRRGGTGELFF.

The gene calls are TRBV7-6 and TRBJ2-7; TRBD1 agrees at 9 bases. This CDR3 is 14 amino acids long. The germline V gene encodes CDR1 SGHVS and CDR2 FNYEAQ. With V trimmed by 1 base and J by 5 bases, 3 bases remained unmatched. This CDR3 reads CASSLEQGANEQYF. CDR3 sequence (DNA): TGTGCCAGCAGCTTAGAACAGGGGGCAAACGAGCAGTACTTC.

The chain is built from TRBV19 and TRBJ1-4; a possible D gene is TRBD1 (5 bases). V was cut by 5 bases and J by 4 bases, with 14 bases left in between. The CDR3 runs to 15 residues. The V gene's germline CDR1 is LNHDA and CDR2 SQIVND (reference sequence). CDR3 DNA: TGTGCCAGTAGTCCCAGGACCGGGGGTAATGAAAAACTGTTTTTT. Translated, it gives CASSPRTGGNEKLFF. Full variable domain (rest looked up from reference TRBV19 and TRBJ1-4): DGGITQSPKYLFRKEGQNVTLSCEQNLNHDAMYWYRQDPGQGLRLIYYSQIVNDFQKGDIAEGYSVSREKKESFPLTVTSAQKNPTAFYLCASSPRTGGNEKLFFGSGTQLSVL.

As regards this clone: No DNA is shown, since the ends of the CDR3 on it are uncertain; the CDR3 is the one TCRdb lists. The rearrangement joins TRBV6-1 to TRBJ2-7; the table's D call TRBD1 went unverified against the DNA. Germline-derived CDR1 and CDR2 are MNHNS and SASEGT. The CDR3 is 15 residues long, counting both termini. The CDR3 region is CASSEREGLVGQGAV.

The DNA of the CDR3 is TGTGCCAGCAGGTACGGGACAGGGGGATTGTATGAAAAACTGTTTTTT. This translates into CASRYGTGGLYEKLFF. V usage is TRBV6-8 and J usage is TRBJ1-4, with 11 bases matching TRBD1. The CDR3 length is 16 residues. Per germline, CDR1 MNHGY and CDR2 SAAAGT. Germline trimming cut 6 bases from V and 6 bases from J; bases unmatched to any gene: 9.

The genes are TRBV5-1 and TRBJ2-7; the match to TRBD2 covers 14 bases. The CDR3 runs to 17 residues. Germline assignment: CDR1 SGHRS and CDR2 YFSETQ. J gave up 3 bases and V 4 bases, and 9 bases lay outside the gene matches. CDR3 DNA: TGCGCCAGCAGCACGACTAGCGGGGGGGCAGTAGACTACGAGCAGTACTTC. Translated: CASSTTSGGAVDYEQYF. The whole variable domain, remainder taken from reference TRBV5-1 and TRBJ2-7, is KAGVTQTPRYLIKTRGQQVTLSCSPISGHRSVSWYQQTPGQGLQFLFEYFSETQRNKGNFPGRFSGRQFSNSRSEMNVSTLELGDSALYLCASSTTSGGAVDYEQYFGPGTRLTVT.

This chain connects TRBV10-1 to TRBJ1-1, with 8 bases that match TRBD1. This CDR3 has 14 amino acids. Germline CDR1 and CDR2: WNHNN and SYGVQD (reference sequence). V lost 4 bases, J lost 0 bases, and 1 base stayed unmatched. CDR3 residues: CASSADRVNTEAFF. The CDR3 nucleotides are TGCGCCAGCAGTGCGGACAGGGTGAACACTGAAGCTTTCTTT.

The chain carries TRBV19 and TRBJ2-1, with 7 bases fitting TRBD1. The V segment lost 1 base and the J segment 6 bases; nucleotides outside the gene matches: 12. Germline lookup yields CDR1 LNHDA and CDR2 SQIVND (reference sequence). The CDR3 extends over 17 amino acids. The CDR3 region is CASSIVRGRGSSNEQFF. The CDR3 nucleotides read TGTGCCAGTAGTATAGTCCGTGGCAGGGGGTCGAGCAATGAGCAGTTCTTC.

This sequence joins TRBV5-1 and TRBJ2-1; maybe TRBD2 (5 bases). Trimming removed 0 bases from V and 5 bases from J, with 9 bases in between. This CDR3 comprises 14 residues. In germline, CDR1 is SGHRS, CDR2 YFSETQ. The CDR3 DNA sequence: TGCGCCAGCAGCTTGGTTACGGAGGACAATGAGCAGTTCTTC. This gives the protein CASSLVTEDNEQFF.

The chain uses TRBV6-5 and TRBJ2-1; 7 bases agree with TRBD2. The CDR3 sequence is 15 residues long. With 2 bases clipped from V and 7 bases from J, the junction kept 8 bases outside the gene matches. The germline V gene encodes CDR1 MNHEY and CDR2 SVGAGI. CDR3 loop: CASSYRGLDFNEQFF. In nucleotides, the CDR3 is TGTGCCAGCAGTTACAGAGGACTAGACTTTAATGAGCAGTTCTTC.

The chain uses TRBV5-6 and TRBJ2-5; D gene ambiguous. The CDR3 has 12 amino acids. Germline values: CDR1 SGHDT, CDR2 YYEEEE. V lost 0 bases, J lost 7 bases, and 7 bases lay in between. CDR3 sequence (DNA): TGTGCCAGCAGCTTGGCCGGTGGGACCCAGTACTTC. Amino acid sequence: CASSLAGGTQYF.

The chain joins TRBV5-1 to TRBJ1-6; D uncertain. Germline values: CDR1 SGHRS, CDR2 YFSETQ. The CDR3 contains 14 residues. Between the trimmed V and J ends, which lost 4 bases and 8 bases, there was a span of 13 bases. The CDR3 reads CASSPEGGDSPLHF. As DNA, the CDR3 is TGCGCCAGCAGCCCGGAGGGAGGAGATTCACCCCTCCACTTT. The full variable domain, its missing parts supplied by reference TRBV5-1 and TRBJ1-6, is KAGVTQTPRYLIKTRGQQVTLSCSPISGHRSVSWYQQTPGQGLQFLFEYFSETQRNKGNFPGRFSGRQFSNSRSEMNVSTLELGDSALYLCASSPEGGDSPLHFGNGTRLTVT.

DNA of the CDR3: TGTGCCAGCACCCTTGGGGACAGGGCGACAGATACGCAGTATTTT. This gives the protein CASTLGDRATDTQYF. This chain joins TRBV9 and TRBJ2-3; the match to TRBD1 covers 9 bases. Unmatched junction bases numbered 8, after V lost 6 bases and J lost 3 bases. The CDR3 loop spans 15 amino acids. Germline V gene sequence: CDR1 SGDLS, CDR2 YYNGEE.